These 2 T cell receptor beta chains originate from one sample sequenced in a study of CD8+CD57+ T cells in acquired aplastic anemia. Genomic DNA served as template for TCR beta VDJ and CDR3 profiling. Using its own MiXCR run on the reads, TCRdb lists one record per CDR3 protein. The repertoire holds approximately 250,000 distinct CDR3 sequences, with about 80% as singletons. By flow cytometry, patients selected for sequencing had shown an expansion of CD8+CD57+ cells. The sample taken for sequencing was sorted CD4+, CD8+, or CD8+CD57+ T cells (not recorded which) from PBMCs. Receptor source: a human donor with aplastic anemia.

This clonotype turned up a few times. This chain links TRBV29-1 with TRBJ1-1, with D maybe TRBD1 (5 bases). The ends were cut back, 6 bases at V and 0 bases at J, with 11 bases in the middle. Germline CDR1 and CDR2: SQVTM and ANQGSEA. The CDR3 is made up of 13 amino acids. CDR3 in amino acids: CSVSAGLNTEAFF. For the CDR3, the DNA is TGCAGCGTCTCCGCGGGGCTGAACACTGAAGCTTTCTTT.

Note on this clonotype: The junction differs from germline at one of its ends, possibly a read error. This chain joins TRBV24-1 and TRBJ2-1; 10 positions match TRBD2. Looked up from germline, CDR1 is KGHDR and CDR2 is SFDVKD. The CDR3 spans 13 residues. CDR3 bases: TGTGCCAGCAGACAGGGACTAGCGACAAGCCGGACCTTC. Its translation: CASRQGLATSRTF.